The rows below give T cell receptor beta chains drawn from one sample of a study of blood T cell repertoires in COVID-19. Repertoires were generated with immunoSEQ multiplex PCR, while TCRdb's copy carries only in-frame clones and drops some. The data hold fewer than 30,000 clones, with approximately 79% observed a single time. Input material: peripheral blood. The receptors originated from a boy between 2 and 10 years old with active or convalescent COVID-19. Both conserved end residues are part of each CDR3. The D gene is left open where the match is weak. Expanded clones are given a class, and other clones once, few, many or no size at all.

d_call: TRBD1
v_call: TRBV5-5
clone_size: -
j_call: TRBJ1-6
cdr3_nt: TGTGCCAGCAGCTGGGATGCCGACAGGGTTGGTTCACCCCTCCACTTT
cdr3_aa: CASSWDADRVGSPLHF

d_call: -
v_call: TRBV30
clone_size: -
j_call: TRBJ1-2
cdr3_nt: TGTGCCTGGGACCCCGGGACGGCGGGGTTTCGCTACACCTTC
cdr3_aa: CAWDPGTAGFRYTF

d_call: -
v_call: TRBV7-6
clone_size: -
j_call: TRBJ2-2
cdr3_nt: TGTGCCAGCAGCGCGGTTTACCGATCGAACACCGGGGAGCTGTTTTTT
cdr3_aa: CASSAVYRSNTGELFF

d_call: -
v_call: TRBV4-3
clone_size: once
j_call: TRBJ2-3
cdr3_nt: TGCGCCAGCAGCCAAGAGGGGCTTCTCACAGATACGCAGTATTTT
cdr3_aa: CASSQEGLLTDTQYF

d_call: TRBD2
v_call: TRBV6-5
clone_size: -
j_call: TRBJ2-5
cdr3_nt: TGTGCCAGCAGACAGACTAGCCGGTGGGAGACCCAGTACTTC
cdr3_aa: CASRQTSRWETQYF

d_call: TRBD1
v_call: TRBV5-1
clone_size: -
j_call: TRBJ1-2
cdr3_nt: TGCGCCAGCAGCCAAGACCTTCGACAGGGGAGAAATGGCTACACCTTC
cdr3_aa: CASSQDLRQGRNGYTF

d_call: TRBD1
v_call: TRBV18
clone_size: -
j_call: TRBJ1-5
cdr3_nt: TGTGCCAGCTCACCCGGGACAGGGAATCAGCCCCAGCATTTT
cdr3_aa: CASSPGTGNQPQHF

d_call: TRBD2
v_call: TRBV27
clone_size: -
j_call: TRBJ2-4
cdr3_nt: TGTGCCAGCAGCCGACTAGCGGGGGGGGTAGCCAAAAACATTCAGTACTTC
cdr3_aa: CASSRLAGGVAKNIQYF

d_call: -
v_call: TRBV7-9
clone_size: -
j_call: TRBJ2-2
cdr3_nt: TGTGCCAGCAGCTCCCAACCTCCCACAGGGACCGGGGAGCTGTTTTTT
cdr3_aa: CASSSQPPTGTGELFF

d_call: -
v_call: TRBV9
clone_size: -
j_call: TRBJ1-2
cdr3_nt: TGTGCCAGCAGCGTAGGCCTTTTAGCCTATGGCTACACCTTC
cdr3_aa: CASSVGLLAYGYTF

d_call: TRBD2
v_call: TRBV10-1
clone_size: -
j_call: TRBJ2-2
cdr3_nt: TGCGCCAGCAGTGAAGGGGCTAGCGGGAGCACCGGGGAGCTGTTTTTT
cdr3_aa: CASSEGASGSTGELFF

d_call: TRBD1
v_call: TRBV7-9
clone_size: once
j_call: TRBJ2-1
cdr3_nt: TGTGCCAGCAGCACATACGACAGGGGCCCGTCCTACAATGAGCAGTTCTTC
cdr3_aa: CASSTYDRGPSYNEQFF

d_call: -
v_call: TRBV12-3/TRBV12-4
clone_size: -
j_call: TRBJ1-3
cdr3_nt: TGTGCCAGCAGGGACAGCTCTGGAAACACCATATATTTT
cdr3_aa: CASRDSSGNTIYF

d_call: -
v_call: TRBV6-1
clone_size: -
j_call: TRBJ2-5
cdr3_nt: TGTGCCAGCAGTGACCCCCCGGTTAGGGGGAAGACCCAGTACTTC
cdr3_aa: CASSDPPVRGKTQYF

d_call: -
v_call: TRBV27
clone_size: -
j_call: TRBJ2-2
cdr3_nt: TGTGCCAGCAGTTCCAGGGTCAAAACCGGGGAGCTGTTTTTT
cdr3_aa: CASSSRVKTGELFF

d_call: TRBD2
v_call: TRBV10-2
clone_size: -
j_call: TRBJ2-7
cdr3_nt: TGCGCCAGCAGTGAGTCCGGACTAGCGGGTGGTAGGTCGACCTACGAGCAGTACTTC
cdr3_aa: CASSESGLAGGRSTYEQYF

d_call: -
v_call: TRBV24-1
clone_size: -
j_call: TRBJ1-2
cdr3_nt: TGTGCCACCAGTGAACCCACAGGGTATGGCTACACCTTC
cdr3_aa: CATSEPTGYGYTF

d_call: -
v_call: TRBV5-4
clone_size: few
j_call: TRBJ2-2
cdr3_nt: TGTGCCAGCAGCGGAGGGGACGGACACACCGGGGAGCTGTTTTTT
cdr3_aa: CASSGGDGHTGELFF

d_call: TRBD1
v_call: TRBV15
clone_size: -
j_call: TRBJ2-3
cdr3_nt: TGTGCCACCAGCAGGGACAGGACAGATACGCAGTATTTT
cdr3_aa: CATSRDRTDTQYF

d_call: -
v_call: TRBV18
clone_size: medium-sized
j_call: TRBJ2-1
cdr3_nt: TGTGCCAGCTCACCCCGGGTCGAGGTGGACAATGAGCAGTTCTTC
cdr3_aa: CASSPRVEVDNEQFF

d_call: -
v_call: TRBV6-5
clone_size: -
j_call: TRBJ1-2
cdr3_nt: TGTGCCAGCAGTTACCTTCCAGGCCCTGCTATCGGCTACACCTTC
cdr3_aa: CASSYLPGPAIGYTF

d_call: -
v_call: TRBV5-6
clone_size: -
j_call: TRBJ1-5
cdr3_nt: TGTGCCAGCAGCCGAAAAAGCGGCGCTCAGCCCCAGCATTTT
cdr3_aa: CASSRKSGAQPQHF

d_call: TRBD1
v_call: TRBV27
clone_size: few
j_call: TRBJ1-6
cdr3_nt: TGTGCCAGCAGTATCGACCGGGACAGGGGTTCACCCCTCCACTTT
cdr3_aa: CASSIDRDRGSPLHF

d_call: -
v_call: TRBV28
clone_size: -
j_call: TRBJ1-2
cdr3_nt: TGTGCCAGCAGCCGCCGAGGGTTTCCCTATGGCTACACCTTC
cdr3_aa: CASSRRGFPYGYTF

d_call: TRBD2
v_call: TRBV6-5
clone_size: -
j_call: TRBJ2-4
cdr3_nt: TGTGCCAGCAGTTATTTAGTAGCGGGAGGGCTCAACATTCAGTACTTC
cdr3_aa: CASSYLVAGGLNIQYF

d_call: -
v_call: TRBV6-1
clone_size: once
j_call: TRBJ2-1
cdr3_nt: TGTGCCAGCAGTGAAGACAGGTTGGGTGAGCAGTTCTTC
cdr3_aa: CASSEDRLGEQFF

d_call: -
v_call: TRBV6-6
clone_size: -
j_call: TRBJ1-2
cdr3_nt: TGTGCCAGCAGGCAGACGGAGAACTATGGCTACACCTTC
cdr3_aa: CASRQTENYGYTF

d_call: TRBD1
v_call: TRBV5-1
clone_size: -
j_call: TRBJ2-6
cdr3_nt: TGCGCCAGCAGCCCGGGACAGAGCTCTGGGGCCAACGTCCTGACTTTC
cdr3_aa: CASSPGQSSGANVLTF

d_call: TRBD1
v_call: TRBV25-1
clone_size: -
j_call: TRBJ1-6
cdr3_nt: TGTGCCAGAAATTGTTTGGGCAGGGGGCTTTGTTCACCCCTCCACTTT
cdr3_aa: CARNCLGRGLCSPLHF

d_call: -
v_call: TRBV5-1
clone_size: -
j_call: TRBJ1-1
cdr3_nt: TGCGCCAGCAGCTTTTACAGGATGGGAGGCACTGAAGCTTTCTTT
cdr3_aa: CASSFYRMGGTEAFF

d_call: -
v_call: TRBV19
clone_size: -
j_call: TRBJ1-1
cdr3_nt: TGTGCCAGTAGTATAACGGTTCTGAGCACTGAAGCTTTCTTT
cdr3_aa: CASSITVLSTEAFF

d_call: -
v_call: TRBV10-3
clone_size: -
j_call: TRBJ2-5
cdr3_nt: TGTGCCATCGCCGGGAGAAATTTAGAGACCCAGTACTTC
cdr3_aa: CAIAGRNLETQYF

d_call: TRBD1
v_call: TRBV4-1
clone_size: few
j_call: TRBJ1-2
cdr3_nt: TGCGCCAGCAGCCAATTCCTCCAGGGGGTTGCTGGCTACACCTTC
cdr3_aa: CASSQFLQGVAGYTF

d_call: -
v_call: TRBV27
clone_size: -
j_call: TRBJ1-1
cdr3_nt: TGTGCCAGCAGTTTAACGAGGAACACTGAAGCTTTCTTT
cdr3_aa: CASSLTRNTEAFF

d_call: TRBD1
v_call: TRBV11-2
clone_size: -
j_call: TRBJ1-1
cdr3_nt: TGTGCCAGCAGCCGGGGACAGGTCATGAACACTGAAGCTTTCTTT
cdr3_aa: CASSRGQVMNTEAFF

d_call: -
v_call: TRBV18
clone_size: -
j_call: TRBJ2-1
cdr3_nt: TGTGCCAGCTCACCAAACGCGAACAATGAGCAGTTCTTC
cdr3_aa: CASSPNANNEQFF

d_call: TRBD2
v_call: TRBV10-3
clone_size: -
j_call: TRBJ2-3
cdr3_nt: TGTGCCACCACGGGGAGCGGGGCCACAGATACGCAGTATTTT
cdr3_aa: CATTGSGATDTQYF

d_call: TRBD1
v_call: TRBV5-1
clone_size: -
j_call: TRBJ1-4
cdr3_nt: TGCGCCAGCAGCCAGGGACAGGGTAGTGAAAAACTGTTTTTT
cdr3_aa: CASSQGQGSEKLFF